This TCR beta chain was sequenced in a study of T cell responses to AZD1222 COVID-19 vaccine. Clones were sequenced by immunoSEQ multiplex PCR, and TCRdb holds only the in-frame ones, with some missing. The sample records about 140,000 clones, approximately 91% being singletons. Germline V gene lookup returns CDR1 MNHEY and CDR2 SVGAGI. V was pared by 8 bases and J by 7 bases, with 21 bases between. The length of the CDR3 is 15 residues. The sequencing here drew on peripheral blood, taken 28 days after the second AZD1222 dose. This chain links TRBV6-5 with TRBJ2-1; D might be TRBD2 (6 bases). The receptor was isolated from an adult who received the AZD1222 COVID-19 vaccine. CDR3 amino acids: CASSGLPPRGNEQFF. CDR3 DNA: TGTGCCAGCTCGGGACTCCCCCCACGAGGGAATGAGCAGTTCTTC.